This T cell receptor beta chain was documented in a study of early T cells in non-severe SARS-CoV-2 infection (dated by TCRdb to the early 2020s). With regard to the full study: Bulk RNA from unsorted whole blood was used for TCR sequencing, so alpha and beta chains could not be paired.

What the study reported, not specific to this receptor: VDJdb matching was skewed toward anti-spike CD8 responses and likely underestimated virus-specific expansions, missing private and CD4 specificities.

The germline V gene encodes CDR1 SGHAT and CDR2 FQNNGV. The CDR3, cysteine through phenylalanine, is 15 amino acids long. Only CDR3 DNA is held: 45 bases, read in frame from base 1. Clipping removes 5 bases from V and 10 bases from J, with 7 as the unmatched junction base count. Concerning this clonotype: Its cognate antigen has yet to be identified. Base qualities are not recorded, but no much larger clone differs from it by a single base.

Set within a cohort of healthcare workers in London, UK, this nested case-control study involved weekly PCR testing of nasopharyngeal swabs along with blood sampling. Healthcare workers were recruited between 23 and 31 March 2020, during the week of the UK lockdown, and were followed weekly for up to roughly 16 weeks. The method behind the library was 5' RACE. The sample was run on a NextSeq 500. In the TCR library protocol, unique molecular identifiers were attached to individual cDNA molecules to correct for PCR bias and sequencing error. Sequencing covered both TCR alpha and beta chains, and within each sample the abundances of alpha and beta sequences were tightly co-correlated. The authors' analysis ran thus. Decombinator V4 was used to annotate TCR sequences for V gene, J gene and CDR3. TCRs were defined as expanded if a significant change between any two time points was detected under a Poisson model with p below 0.0001. TCR abundances were normalised to the total number of TCRs sequenced per sample and were expressed as counts per million. TRAV1-2 paired with TRAJ12, TRAJ20 or TRAJ33 defined MAIT TCRs, while TRAV10 paired with TRAJ18 defined iNKT TCRs. VDJdb, accessed on 1 November 2021, was searched for TCRs annotated for CMV, EBV and SARS-CoV-2, and TCRs annotated for more than one antigen were excluded. TCRdb took the public reads, trimmed them with fastp at Q25, ran MiXCR for clone calling and kept in-frame beta chains. Each record represents a unique CDR3 protein, reported with the most common genes and DNA among its rows. These V and J calls are TCRdb output, not the study's own analysis. In all, the sample holds about 58,000 distinct CDR3 sequences, and about 12% of those were seen once. Of the sample, approximately 9.8% falls within the top ten clones.

This receptor was identified in an adult who was a healthcare worker with PCR-confirmed SARS-CoV-2 infection or an uninfected control (not recorded which). Sequenced material: whole blood. The rearranged chain carries TRBV11-2 and TRBJ2-1; TRBD2 matches 14 bases in the middle. This receptor carries the CDR3 CASSPGLAGAREQFF. The DNA sequence reads TGTGCCAGCAGCCCGGGACTAGCGGGGGCCCGCGAGCAGTTCTTC.